The source of this T cell receptor beta chain is a study of T-cell reconstitution after alpha-beta-depleted transplantation in children (dated by TCRdb to 2015 to 2016). With respect to the entire study: Using TCR repertoire profiling, the study quantitatively followed how T-cell immune reconstitution unfolded in children after TCRalphabeta/CD19-depleted allogeneic hematopoietic cell transplantation.

The receptor library was made with PCR. Sequencing used an Illumina HiSeq 2500. To normalize quantification of the TCRbeta repertoire, the TCR libraries were built with molecular barcoding that relied on unique molecular identifiers. TCRdb handled the public reads itself, with Q25 trimming in fastp and clone calling in MiXCR, and kept productive beta chains. Duplicate CDR3 protein sequences are folded into a single record with the most common DNA and genes. The sample table contains under 300,000 distinct CDR3 sequences; only one count was recorded for approximately 10% of them. The top ten clonotypes cover around 20% of the sample. This clonotype was recorded many times. Its binding antigen is unknown. Per-base quality was not reported, and no clone a single base away is much larger than it. Between the V and J ends, shortened by 1 base and 2 bases respectively, the junction contains 10 bases. Reading from cysteine to phenylalanine, the CDR3 counts 14 amino acids. The CDR3 DNA has 42 bases and is translated from base 1. Based on the germline V gene, the CDR1 and CDR2 sequences are SGHRS and YFSETQ.

The paper as a whole reports these results and caveats: In some patients, high TCRbeta diversity at day 60 was attributed to recipient T cells and intrathymic progenitors that had survived conditioning. The apparently early alphabetaT-cell count recovery about two months after transplant was reportedly dependent on only several hundred rapidly expanded clones derived from non-depleted graft cells. Over the following months the frequencies of hyperexpanded clones went down, and after one year T-cell counts and TCRbeta diversity were mostly credited to newly produced T cells.

The treatment or condition label here, explained by the study, means: allogeneic hematopoietic cell transplantation with graft depleted of TCRalphabeta T cells and CD19 B cells. The children who served as transplant recipients had been given grafts of TCRalphabeta/CD19-depleted allogeneic hematopoietic cells. The sequencing used peripheral blood, collected 180 days after TCRalphabeta/CD19-depleted stem cell transplant. The sequence is built from TRBV5-1 and TRBJ2-7, with the D gene not confidently named. The TCR originated in a male patient aged 2-10 years who had a stem cell transplant for chronic granulomatous disease, so the T cells may come from the graft donor. The CDR3 is CASSLPDGPYEQYF. At the DNA level, the sequence is TGCGCCAGCAGCTTGCCCGACGGGCCCTACGAGCAGTACTTC.